This record looks at one TCR beta chain sequence and its context. The data were obtained in a study of blood T cell repertoires in COVID-19. As for the study in general: COVID-19 samples from acute and convalescent phases originated in the United States, Italy and Spain.

CDR1 is SGHVS and CDR2 is FNYEAQ in the germline V gene. Between the trimmed V and J ends, which lost 0 bases and 0 bases, there was a span of 9 bases. The CDR3 is 16 amino acids. Under the authors' procedure: The assay estimated nucleated cells by amplifying reference gene primers. Produced via immunoSEQ multiplex PCR; TCRdb's table is partial and in-frame only. V and J calls and clone size are given by that table; D and trimming were obtained from the DNA. The sample consists of around 150,000 clones, around 80% of them appearing once. The TCR originated in a woman of 80 years or more with acute or convalescent COVID-19. The chain uses TRBV7-6 and TRBJ1-3; a possible D gene is TRBD1 (6 bases). The specimen sequenced was peripheral blood. Here the CDR3 reads CASSLAQGFSGNTIYF. The CDR3 DNA reads as TGTGCCAGCAGCTTAGCACAGGGCTTCTCTGGAAACACCATATATTTT.